These 10 T cell receptor beta chains originate from one sample sequenced in a study of cytomegalovirus exposure and HLA in healthy donors. PCR employed 60 Vbeta and 13 Jbeta primers. The table came from immunoSEQ multiplex PCR; TCRdb's copy has only in-frame clones and leaves some out. The sample carries hundreds of thousands of clones, approximately 80% recorded once. Sequenced material: PBMCs. The receptors shown here come from a girl aged 2 to 9 in good health and CMV-seronegative.

V gene TRBV25-1 combines with J gene TRBJ1-1; weak D call: TRBD1 (6 bases). Germline values: CDR1 MGHDK, CDR2 SYGVNS. Trimming took off 4 bases at V and 8 bases at J, with 14 bases between the two ends. The CDR3 is made up of 13 amino acids. The CDR3 coding sequence is TGTGCCAGCAGTGTTAGCGGGGGGCCAGAAGCTTTCTTT. This sequence encodes CASSVSGGPEAFF.

The genes are TRBV2 and TRBJ2-7, with 10 bases lining up with TRBD2. V dropped 6 bases and J dropped 2; count of bases not matched to a gene: 7. Germline V gene lookup returns CDR1 SNHLY and CDR2 FYNNEI. The CDR3 length is 15 residues. The chain's CDR3 is CASRAKLAGTYEQYF. The CDR3 DNA reads as TGTGCCAGCAGAGCTAAACTAGCGGGGACCTACGAGCAGTACTTC.

This rearrangement joins TRBV29-1 to TRBJ2-1, with TRBD2 matching 8 bases. The V gene's germline CDR1 is SQVTM and CDR2 ANQGSEA. V gave up 1 base and J gave up 0 bases; unmatched junction bases: 2. This CDR3 has 15 residues. In DNA form, the CDR3 reads TGCAGCGTTGAAGGGCGGGGGGACTCCTACAATGAGCAGTTCTTC. Translating it yields CSVEGRGDSYNEQFF.

The J gene is TRBJ2-7, the V gene TRBV19, with D possibly TRBD2 on 6 matching bases. CDR3 size: 13 residues. V was pared by 10 bases and J by 3 bases, with 16 bases between. Germline V lookup: CDR1 LNHDA, CDR2 SQIVND (reference sequence). The DNA of the CDR3 is TGTGCCACCGGGGGTAAAAAGATCTACGAGCAGTACTTC. Its protein product is CATGGKKIYEQYF.

The table lists this clone with a few counts. The chain has TRBV29-1 and TRBJ1-1; no definite D call. CDR3 length: 13 amino acids. Trimming took off 2 bases at V and 5 bases at J, with 12 bases between the two ends. The germline gives CDR1 SQVTM, CDR2 ANQGSEA. This chain's CDR3 is CSVELAAETEAFF. CDR3 coding DNA: TGCAGCGTTGAACTGGCCGCGGAGACTGAAGCTTTCTTT. The full variable domain, in which reference TRBV29-1 and TRBJ1-1 provide the parts outside the CDR3, is SAVISQKPSRDICQRGTSLTIQCQVDSQVTMMFWYRQQPGQSLTLIATANQGSEATYESGFVIDKFPISRPNLTFSTLTVSNMSPEDSSIYLCSVELAAETEAFFGQGTRLTVV.

This CDR3 is CASSMGGAPRAETQYF. The CDR3 coding sequence is TGTGCCAGTAGTATGGGGGGGGCACCCCGAGCGGAGACCCAGTACTTC. This rearrangement joins TRBV19 to TRBJ2-5; D is perhaps TRBD2 (7 bases). Germline V gene data show CDR1 as LNHDA and CDR2 as SQIVND (reference sequence). V was shortened by 3 bases and J by 5 bases, with 19 bases between the two germline ends. The CDR3 is 16 amino acids.

The chain employs TRBV28 and TRBJ2-3, with D possibly matching TRBD1 (5 bases). V was clipped by 3 bases and J by 4 bases, with 14 bases between them. The length of the CDR3 is 15 residues. Germline V lookup: CDR1 MDHEN, CDR2 SYDVKM. The CDR3 here is CASSFSQGRADTQYF. The CDR3 bases are TGTGCCAGCAGTTTTTCGCAGGGTCGTGCAGATACGCAGTATTTT.

This chain uses TRBV21-1 with TRBJ2-5; the table's D call of TRBD2 was not tested on the DNA. TRBV21-1 is given as a pseudogene. CDR3 size: 17 residues. Here the CDR3 reads CASSKGRAGGYQETQYF. The CDR3 DNA reads as TGTGCCAGCAGCAAAGGGAGAGCGGGAGGGTACCAAGAGACCCAGTACTTC.

This chain links TRBV6-1 with TRBJ2-7; 10 bases match TRBD2. Looked up from germline, CDR1 is MNHNS and CDR2 is SASEGT. V lost 4 bases to trimming and J lost 0 bases; unmatched junction nucleotides: 6. The CDR3 extends over 16 amino acids. CDR3 in amino acids: CASSVTSGASSYEQYF. The CDR3 DNA follows: TGTGCCAGCAGTGTCACTAGCGGGGCTTCCTCCTACGAGCAGTACTTC.

The V call is TRBV30, the J call TRBJ1-3; the D gene is possibly TRBD1 (6 bases). The CDR3 totals 16 residues. Germline V gene lookup returns CDR1 GTSNPN and CDR2 SVGIG (reference sequence). V lost 4 bases to trimming and J lost 0 bases, with 16 bases between them. CDR3 coding DNA: TGTGCCTGGACCTTCGGGGGGCTACACTCTGGAAACACCATATATTTT. Its protein is CAWTFGGLHSGNTIYF.